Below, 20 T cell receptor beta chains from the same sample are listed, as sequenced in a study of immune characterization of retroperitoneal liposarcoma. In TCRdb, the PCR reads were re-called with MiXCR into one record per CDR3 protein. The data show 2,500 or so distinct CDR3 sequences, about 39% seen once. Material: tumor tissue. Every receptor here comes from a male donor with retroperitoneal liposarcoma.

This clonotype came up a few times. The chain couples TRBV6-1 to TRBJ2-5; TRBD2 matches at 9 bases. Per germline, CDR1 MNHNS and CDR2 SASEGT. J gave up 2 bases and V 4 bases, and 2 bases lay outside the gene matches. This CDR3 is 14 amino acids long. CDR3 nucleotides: TGTGCCAGCAGTGGGGCGGGAGGGCAAGAGACCCAGTACTTC. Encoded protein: CASSGAGGQETQYF.

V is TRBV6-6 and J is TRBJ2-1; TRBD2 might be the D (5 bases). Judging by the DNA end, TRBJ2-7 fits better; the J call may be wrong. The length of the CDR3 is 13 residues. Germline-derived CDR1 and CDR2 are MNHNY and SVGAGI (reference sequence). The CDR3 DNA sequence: TGTGCCAGCAGTGTTTTTTCGGGGAACGAGCAGTACTTC. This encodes CASSVFSGNEQYF.

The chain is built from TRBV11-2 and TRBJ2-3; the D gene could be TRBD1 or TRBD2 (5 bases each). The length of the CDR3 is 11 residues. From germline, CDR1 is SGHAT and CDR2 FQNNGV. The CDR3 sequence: CAFKRGDTQYF. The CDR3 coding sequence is TGTGCTTTTAAGAGGGGAGATACGCAGTATTTT.

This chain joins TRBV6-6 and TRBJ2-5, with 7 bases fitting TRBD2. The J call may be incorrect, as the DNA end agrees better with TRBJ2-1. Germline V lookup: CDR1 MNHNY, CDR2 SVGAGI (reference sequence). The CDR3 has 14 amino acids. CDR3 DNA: TGTGCCAGCAGTTTTGGCGGGAGTCTCAATGAGCAGTTCTTC. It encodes CASSFGGSLNEQFF.

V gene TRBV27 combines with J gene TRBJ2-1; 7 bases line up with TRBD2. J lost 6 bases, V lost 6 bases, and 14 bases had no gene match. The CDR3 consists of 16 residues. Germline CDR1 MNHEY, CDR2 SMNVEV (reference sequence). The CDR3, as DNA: TGTGCCAGCAGCCCATCCCTTGCGGGAGTAGGCAATGAGCAGTTCTTC. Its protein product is CASSPSLAGVGNEQFF.

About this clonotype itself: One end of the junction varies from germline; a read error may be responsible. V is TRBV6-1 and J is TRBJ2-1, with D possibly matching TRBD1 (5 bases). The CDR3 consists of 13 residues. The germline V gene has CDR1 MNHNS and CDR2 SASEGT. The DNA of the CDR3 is TGTGCCAGCTACAGGAACGGATACTACGAGCAGTTCTTT. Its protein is CASYRNGYYEQFF.

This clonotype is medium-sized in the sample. CDR3 loop: CASTRGTDTQYF. The CDR3 DNA is TGTGCCAGCACTCGTGGGACAGATACGCAGTATTTT. This sequence joins TRBV25-1 and TRBJ2-3; D remains ambiguous. Trimming removed 7 bases at V and 3 bases at J, with 8 bases between. CDR3 length: 12 amino acids. Looked up from germline, CDR1 is MGHDK and CDR2 is SYGVNS. The full variable domain, with the rest looked up from reference TRBV25-1 and TRBJ2-3, is EADIYQTPRYLVIGTGKKITLECSQTMGHDKMYWYQQDPGMELHLIHYSYGVNSTEKGDLSSESTVSRIRTEHFPLTLESARPSHTSQYLCASTRGTDTQYFGPGTRLTVL.

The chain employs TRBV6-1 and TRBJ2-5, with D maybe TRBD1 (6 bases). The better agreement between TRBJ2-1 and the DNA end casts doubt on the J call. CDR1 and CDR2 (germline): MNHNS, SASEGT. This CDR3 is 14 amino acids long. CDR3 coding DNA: TGTGCCAGCAGCCGGGCAGGGGCGCGGGATGAGCAGTTCTTC. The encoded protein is CASSRAGARDEQFF.

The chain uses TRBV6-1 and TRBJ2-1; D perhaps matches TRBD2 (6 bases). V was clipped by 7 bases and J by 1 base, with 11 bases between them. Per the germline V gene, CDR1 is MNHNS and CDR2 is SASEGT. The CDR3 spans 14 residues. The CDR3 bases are TGTGCCAGCATAATAGGGACTTCCTACAATGAGCAGTTCTTC. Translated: CASIIGTSYNEQFF.

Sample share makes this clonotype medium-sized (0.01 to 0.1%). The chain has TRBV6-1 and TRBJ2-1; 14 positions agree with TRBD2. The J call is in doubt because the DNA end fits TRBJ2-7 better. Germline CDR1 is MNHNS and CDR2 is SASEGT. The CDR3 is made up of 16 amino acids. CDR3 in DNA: TGTGCCAGCATAAAGACTAGCGGGGGGGACAATTACGAGCAGTACTTC. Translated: CASIKTSGGDNYEQYF.

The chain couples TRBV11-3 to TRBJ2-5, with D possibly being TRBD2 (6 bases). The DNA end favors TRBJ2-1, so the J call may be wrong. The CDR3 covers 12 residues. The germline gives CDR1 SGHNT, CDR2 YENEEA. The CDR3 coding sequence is TGTGCCAGCAGCTTTGGGACTTCTGAGCAGTTCTTC. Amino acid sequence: CASSFGTSEQFF.

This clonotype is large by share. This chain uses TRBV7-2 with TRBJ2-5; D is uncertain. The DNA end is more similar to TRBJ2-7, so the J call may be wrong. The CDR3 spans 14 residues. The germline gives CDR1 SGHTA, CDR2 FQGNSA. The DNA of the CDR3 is TGTGCCAGCAGCTTAGTTGTGGGCAAGTACGAGCAGTACTTC. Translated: CASSLVVGKYEQYF.

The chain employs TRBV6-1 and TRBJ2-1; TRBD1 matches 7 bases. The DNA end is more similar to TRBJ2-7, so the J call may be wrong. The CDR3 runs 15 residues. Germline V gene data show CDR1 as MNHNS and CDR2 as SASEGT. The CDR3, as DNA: TGTGCCAGCAGTGAAAGAGTAGGGGGCCTCTACGAGCAGTACTTC. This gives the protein CASSERVGGLYEQYF.

CDR3 sequence reads: CASGSNVSLTETQFF. CDR3 nucleotides: TGTGCTAGTGGTTCCAACGTGAGCTTGACGGAGACCCAGTTCTTC. The chain carries TRBV12-5 and TRBJ2-5; the D is unclear. Matching the DNA end better, TRBJ2-1 makes the J call doubtful. CDR1 is LGHNT and CDR2 is FRNRAP in the germline V gene. The CDR3 is 15 amino acids.

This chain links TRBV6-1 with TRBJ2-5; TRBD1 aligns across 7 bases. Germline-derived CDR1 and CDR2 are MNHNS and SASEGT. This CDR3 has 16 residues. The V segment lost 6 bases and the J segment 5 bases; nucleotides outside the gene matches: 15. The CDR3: CASRQGVTQQTETQYF. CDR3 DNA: TGTGCCAGCAGGCAGGGGGTGACCCAGCAGACGGAGACCCAGTACTTC.

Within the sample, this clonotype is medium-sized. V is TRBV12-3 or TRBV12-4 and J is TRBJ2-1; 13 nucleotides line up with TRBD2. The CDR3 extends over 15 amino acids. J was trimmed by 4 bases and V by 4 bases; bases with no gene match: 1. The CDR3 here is CASSWGLAGYNEQFF. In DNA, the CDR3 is TGTGCCAGCAGTTGGGGACTAGCGGGATACAATGAGCAGTTCTTC.

The CDR3 DNA reads as TGTGCCAGCAGAAGGACAGGGATTGTGGAGACCCAGTACTTC. Amino acids: CASRRTGIVETQYF. The chain recombines TRBV6-1 with TRBJ2-5; 8 nucleotides align to TRBD1. V shed 6 bases and J 5 bases; nucleotides not matched to a gene: 8. The germline gives CDR1 MNHNS, CDR2 SASEGT. CDR3 length equals 14 residues.

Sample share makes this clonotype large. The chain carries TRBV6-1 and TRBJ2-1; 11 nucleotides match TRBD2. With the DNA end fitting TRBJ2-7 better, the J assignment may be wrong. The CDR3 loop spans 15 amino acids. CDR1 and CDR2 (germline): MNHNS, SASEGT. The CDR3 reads CASSGLTSGNYEQYF. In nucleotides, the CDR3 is TGTGCCAGCAGTGGGCTGACTAGCGGGAACTACGAGCAGTACTTC.

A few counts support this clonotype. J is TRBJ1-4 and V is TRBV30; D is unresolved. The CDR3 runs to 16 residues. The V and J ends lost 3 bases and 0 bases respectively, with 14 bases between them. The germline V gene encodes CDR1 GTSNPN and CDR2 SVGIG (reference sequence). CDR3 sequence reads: CAWSLYFPATNEKLFF. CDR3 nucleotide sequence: TGTGCCTGGAGCCTGTACTTCCCTGCAACTAATGAAAAACTGTTTTTT.

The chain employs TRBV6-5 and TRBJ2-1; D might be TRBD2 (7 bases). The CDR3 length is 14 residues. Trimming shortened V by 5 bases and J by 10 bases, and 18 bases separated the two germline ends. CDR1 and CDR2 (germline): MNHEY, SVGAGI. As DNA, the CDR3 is TGTGCCAGCAGTGAACGGGGGGCGTTGGCCGAGCAGTTCTTC. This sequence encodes CASSERGALAEQFF.